The rows below give T cell receptor beta chains drawn from one sample of a study of identical twins. TCRdb ran MiXCR on the 5' RACE reads and lists one entry per CDR3 protein. The sample has hundreds of thousands of distinct CDR3 sequences, more than 6.5% seen once. These data are also associated with another study on yellow fever vaccine responses in identical twins.

Sequenced: PBMCs. The receptors were sampled from a woman aged 18-29 years in good health. The CDR3 runs from the conserved cysteine through the conserved F or W. The D gene is left open where the match is weak. Some rows mark clone size as missing; the rest say once, few, many or name a class of expanded clone.

CDR3 DNA: TGTGCCAGCGCTGGGAGCTCTGGGGCCAACGTCCTGACTTTC; CDR3 protein: CASAGSSGANVLTF; J gene: TRBJ2-6; V gene: TRBV2; D gene: -; clone size: -
CDR3 DNA: TGTGCCAGCAGTTACTCACCGGGAGGGCCCAATGAGCAGTTCTTC; CDR3 protein: CASSYSPGGPNEQFF; J gene: TRBJ2-1; V gene: TRBV6-5; D gene: TRBD2; clone size: many
CDR3 DNA: TGTGCCAGCAGCTTACCAGCCCAAGAGACCCAGTACTTC; CDR3 protein: CASSLPAQETQYF; J gene: TRBJ2-5; V gene: TRBV7-9; D gene: -; clone size: many
CDR3 DNA: TGTGCCAGCAGTGATCACCACCCGGGAGGCTACAATGAGCAGTTCTTC; CDR3 protein: CASSDHHPGGYNEQFF; J gene: TRBJ2-1; V gene: TRBV11-3; D gene: TRBD2; clone size: -
CDR3 DNA: TGTGCCAGCAGCGCCTACCGGGACAATTACTACGAGCAGTACTTC; CDR3 protein: CASSAYRDNYYEQYF; J gene: TRBJ2-7; V gene: TRBV7-9; D gene: -; clone size: few
CDR3 DNA: TGTGCCATCAAGGGCTCATCTAGCACAGATACGCAGTATTTT; CDR3 protein: CAIKGSSSTDTQYF; J gene: TRBJ2-3; V gene: TRBV10-3; D gene: -; clone size: -
CDR3 DNA: TGCAGCGTTGAATGGCGGGAGTACAATGAGCAGTTCTTC; CDR3 protein: CSVEWREYNEQFF; J gene: TRBJ2-1; V gene: TRBV29-1; D gene: TRBD2; clone size: -
CDR3 DNA: TGTGCCAGCAGTCATGGGTCCCCGAGGGAGACCCAGTACTTC; CDR3 protein: CASSHGSPRETQYF; J gene: TRBJ2-5; V gene: TRBV6-2/TRBV6-3; D gene: -; clone size: -
CDR3 DNA: TGTGCCAGCAGCACCCGGGGACTTACAACCGGGGAGCTGTTTTTT; CDR3 protein: CASSTRGLTTGELFF; J gene: TRBJ2-2; V gene: TRBV7-9; D gene: -; clone size: few
CDR3 DNA: TGTGCCAGCAGCTTCGTGGGGGGAACCTACAATGAGCAGTTCTTC; CDR3 protein: CASSFVGGTYNEQFF; J gene: TRBJ2-1; V gene: TRBV7-2; D gene: -; clone size: few
CDR3 DNA: TGTGCCAGCAGGGGACAGATACGCTACAATGAGCAGTTCTTC; CDR3 protein: CASRGQIRYNEQFF; J gene: TRBJ2-1; V gene: TRBV28; D gene: TRBD1; clone size: -
CDR3 DNA: TGCAGTCAAGGGGACAGCGGTACAGGCACAGATACGCAGTATTTT; CDR3 protein: CSQGDSGTGTDTQYF; J gene: TRBJ2-3; V gene: TRBV20-1; D gene: TRBD1; clone size: few
CDR3 DNA: TGTGCCAGCAGTCCCCGGGACAGGGCCACTGAAGCTTTCTTT; CDR3 protein: CASSPRDRATEAFF; J gene: TRBJ1-1; V gene: TRBV12-3/TRBV12-4; D gene: TRBD1; clone size: -
CDR3 DNA: TGTGCCAGCATTCCGAAACAAAACAGCGTCACTGAAGCTTTCTTT; CDR3 protein: CASIPKQNSVTEAFF; J gene: TRBJ1-1; V gene: TRBV25-1; D gene: -; clone size: few
CDR3 DNA: TGTGCCTCCGTTAGGGCGGGGGCGGATACGCAGTATTTT; CDR3 protein: CASVRAGADTQYF; J gene: TRBJ2-3; V gene: TRBV19; D gene: -; clone size: few
CDR3 DNA: TGTGCCAGCAGCTTAGGGGTTTCACCCCTCCACTTT; CDR3 protein: CASSLGVSPLHF; J gene: TRBJ1-6; V gene: TRBV5-6; D gene: -; clone size: -
CDR3 DNA: TGTGCCAGCACCGGTCGGGGGGGCTACACCTTC; CDR3 protein: CASTGRGGYTF; J gene: TRBJ1-2; V gene: TRBV12-3/TRBV12-4; D gene: -; clone size: many
CDR3 DNA: TGCGCCAGCAGCATCGGGACACTTAACTACAATGAGCAGTTCTTC; CDR3 protein: CASSIGTLNYNEQFF; J gene: TRBJ2-1; V gene: TRBV5-1; D gene: -; clone size: many
CDR3 DNA: TGCGCCAGCAGCCAAGATCCGACTAGCGGGCCGTCATACAATGAGCAGTTCTTC; CDR3 protein: CASSQDPTSGPSYNEQFF; J gene: TRBJ2-1; V gene: TRBV4-3; D gene: TRBD2; clone size: few
CDR3 DNA: TGTGCCAGCAGTACCTTCCAAGAGACCCAGTACTTC; CDR3 protein: CASSTFQETQYF; J gene: TRBJ2-5; V gene: TRBV28; D gene: -; clone size: -
CDR3 DNA: TGTGCCAGCAGCTTAGCGCCTTACGTAGGCGAGCAGTACTTC; CDR3 protein: CASSLAPYVGEQYF; J gene: TRBJ2-7; V gene: TRBV7-2; D gene: -; clone size: many
CDR3 DNA: TGCAGTGCTATCCATGGGGGGGCGCGTTATAAATCTGAAGCTTTCTTT; CDR3 protein: CSAIHGGARYKSEAFF; J gene: TRBJ1-1; V gene: TRBV20-1; D gene: -; clone size: few
CDR3 DNA: TGTGCCGGGTCGGGGGGATTAACAGATACGCAGTATTTT; CDR3 protein: CAGSGGLTDTQYF; J gene: TRBJ2-3; V gene: TRBV12-3/TRBV12-4; D gene: TRBD2; clone size: -
CDR3 DNA: TGTGCCAGCAGCTTAGTTGGGGGCGCCGGAAACACCATATATTTT; CDR3 protein: CASSLVGGAGNTIYF; J gene: TRBJ1-3; V gene: TRBV7-8; D gene: -; clone size: -
CDR3 DNA: TGTGCCAGCTCACCGCGTTTTAGGACCCCCCTTCCGGGTGAGCAGTTCTTC; CDR3 protein: CASSPRFRTPLPGEQFF; J gene: TRBJ2-1; V gene: TRBV18; D gene: -; clone size: -
CDR3 DNA: TGTGCCAGCAGAGCCGGACAGGGGGCGGGAGAAAAACTGTTTTTT; CDR3 protein: CASRAGQGAGEKLFF; J gene: TRBJ1-4; V gene: TRBV6-1; D gene: TRBD1; clone size: few
CDR3 DNA: TGTGCCACCAGTGAGGACAGGATCGATCAGCCCCAGCATTTT; CDR3 protein: CATSEDRIDQPQHF; J gene: TRBJ1-5; V gene: TRBV24-1; D gene: TRBD1; clone size: few
CDR3 DNA: TGTGCCAGCAGTGAATCACAGACCGAGCAGTTCTTC; CDR3 protein: CASSESQTEQFF; J gene: TRBJ2-1; V gene: TRBV6-1; D gene: -; clone size: few
CDR3 DNA: TGTGCCAGCAGCTTAGGACTAGCGGCCCTGTACGAGCAGTACTTC; CDR3 protein: CASSLGLAALYEQYF; J gene: TRBJ2-7; V gene: TRBV7-9; D gene: TRBD2; clone size: few
CDR3 DNA: TGTGCCAGCAGCTCAGAAACTAGCGGGAGGCCGATACTACAAGAGACCCAGTACTTC; CDR3 protein: CASSSETSGRPILQETQYF; J gene: TRBJ2-5; V gene: TRBV11-1; D gene: TRBD2; clone size: few
CDR3 DNA: TGTGCCAGCAGCCAAGACGAGCAGTACTTC; CDR3 protein: CASSQDEQYF; J gene: TRBJ2-7; V gene: TRBV7-9; D gene: -; clone size: many
CDR3 DNA: TGCGCCAGCAGCCAACTCGGCACCGGGGAGCTGTTTTTT; CDR3 protein: CASSQLGTGELFF; J gene: TRBJ2-2; V gene: TRBV4-1; D gene: -; clone size: -
CDR3 DNA: TGTGCCAGCAGGACGGACAGGGGCACCGGGGAGCTGTTTTTT; CDR3 protein: CASRTDRGTGELFF; J gene: TRBJ2-2; V gene: TRBV12-3/TRBV12-4; D gene: TRBD1; clone size: few
CDR3 DNA: TGTGCCAGCAGCCAAGTCCGGGACAGCTCCTACGAGCAGTACTTC; CDR3 protein: CASSQVRDSSYEQYF; J gene: TRBJ2-7; V gene: TRBV3-1; D gene: TRBD1; clone size: many
CDR3 DNA: TGTGCCAGCAGCACTCGGACAGGGCACAATCAGCCCCAGCATTTT; CDR3 protein: CASSTRTGHNQPQHF; J gene: TRBJ1-5; V gene: TRBV7-2; D gene: TRBD1; clone size: many
CDR3 DNA: TGTGCCAGCGCCTCCCCAGGAAACATTCAGTACTTC; CDR3 protein: CASASPGNIQYF; J gene: TRBJ2-4; V gene: TRBV7-9; D gene: -; clone size: many
CDR3 DNA: TGCGCCAGCAGCTTGGGACTAGCGGGAGTGGAGAGAGAGACCCAGTACTTC; CDR3 protein: CASSLGLAGVERETQYF; J gene: TRBJ2-5; V gene: TRBV5-1; D gene: TRBD2; clone size: -
CDR3 DNA: TGTGCCAGCAGCCGACGGGACAGGGCGACTGAAGCTTTCTTT; CDR3 protein: CASSRRDRATEAFF; J gene: TRBJ1-1; V gene: TRBV3-1; D gene: TRBD1; clone size: -
CDR3 DNA: TGTGCCAGTAGTGCCGTTACAGGGTCTGGCGTCCTGACTTTC; CDR3 protein: CASSAVTGSGVLTF; J gene: TRBJ2-6; V gene: TRBV19; D gene: -; clone size: -
CDR3 DNA: TGTGCCAGCAGTCCAAAACTAGCGGGAGGCCCCAATGAGCAGTTCTTC; CDR3 protein: CASSPKLAGGPNEQFF; J gene: TRBJ2-1; V gene: TRBV6-1; D gene: TRBD2; clone size: -
CDR3 DNA: TGTGCCAGCAGCTTAGTGGGACAGAAAGGCTACGAGCAGTACTTC; CDR3 protein: CASSLVGQKGYEQYF; J gene: TRBJ2-7; V gene: TRBV7-2; D gene: TRBD1; clone size: -
CDR3 DNA: TGTGCCAGCAAACCCCGGGGGGGACACACCGGGGATGAGCAGTTCTTC; CDR3 protein: CASKPRGGHTGDEQFF; J gene: TRBJ2-1; V gene: TRBV6-1; D gene: TRBD2; clone size: few
CDR3 DNA: TGTGCCAGCAGTCTAGGACAGGGGATTTTCTACGAGCAGTACTTC; CDR3 protein: CASSLGQGIFYEQYF; J gene: TRBJ2-7; V gene: TRBV12-3/TRBV12-4; D gene: TRBD1; clone size: -
CDR3 DNA: TGTGCCAGCAGTCCCTCAGTCGCGGCTATGAACACTGAAGCTTTCTTT; CDR3 protein: CASSPSVAAMNTEAFF; J gene: TRBJ1-1; V gene: TRBV2; D gene: -; clone size: many
CDR3 DNA: TGTGCCATCAGTGGGGTTCGGGCAGATACGCAGTATTTT; CDR3 protein: CAISGVRADTQYF; J gene: TRBJ2-3; V gene: TRBV10-3; D gene: -; clone size: -
CDR3 DNA: TGTGCCAGCAGACAGATCTCCGGGGCCAACGTCCTGACTTTC; CDR3 protein: CASRQISGANVLTF; J gene: TRBJ2-6; V gene: TRBV28; D gene: -; clone size: -
CDR3 DNA: TGCAGCGTTGAAAAGGGGGCGAACACTGAAGCTTTCTTT; CDR3 protein: CSVEKGANTEAFF; J gene: TRBJ1-1; V gene: TRBV29-1; D gene: TRBD1; clone size: many
CDR3 DNA: TGTGCCAGCAGCAAGGTCGGGACGGCGGAAACAATGAAGCAGTTCTTC; CDR3 protein: CASSKVGTAETMKQFF; J gene: TRBJ2-1; V gene: TRBV28; D gene: -; clone size: -
CDR3 DNA: TGTGCCAGCAGCATAACACTAGCGGTTTCCTACGAGCAGTACTTC; CDR3 protein: CASSITLAVSYEQYF; J gene: TRBJ2-7; V gene: TRBV5-6; D gene: TRBD2; clone size: -
CDR3 DNA: TGTGCCAGCAGCACCCGACTAGCGGGAACCACAGATACGCAGTATTTT; CDR3 protein: CASSTRLAGTTDTQYF; J gene: TRBJ2-3; V gene: TRBV7-2; D gene: TRBD2; clone size: -
CDR3 DNA: TGTGCCAGCAGCCAAGTTACTGACAATGAGCAGTTCTTC; CDR3 protein: CASSQVTDNEQFF; J gene: TRBJ2-1; V gene: TRBV14; D gene: -; clone size: -
CDR3 DNA: TGTGCCATCAAGGGGACAGGGAGCTCCTACAATGAGCAGTTCTTC; CDR3 protein: CAIKGTGSSYNEQFF; J gene: TRBJ2-1; V gene: TRBV10-3; D gene: TRBD1; clone size: -
CDR3 DNA: TGTGCCAGTCTGACAGGGGGCGTTGAGACCCAGTACTTC; CDR3 protein: CASLTGGVETQYF; J gene: TRBJ2-5; V gene: TRBV6-2/TRBV6-3; D gene: TRBD1; clone size: -
CDR3 DNA: TGTGCCAGCAGCTTAGCTCCCGGGACACAAGAGACCCAGTACTTC; CDR3 protein: CASSLAPGTQETQYF; J gene: TRBJ2-5; V gene: TRBV7-9; D gene: -; clone size: few